Presented here are 18 T cell receptor beta chains from one specimen sequenced in a study of molecular identifiers for immune sequencing clone quantification. TCRdb passed the PCR reads through MiXCR, listing each CDR3 protein once. The table lists about 500,000 distinct CDR3 sequences, about 20% of them singletons. Material: naive CD8+ T cells from blood, with Jurkat cell RNA spiked in. The subset was: FACS-sorted CD8+CD4-CCR7+CD45RA+ naive T cells. The receptors were gathered from a human donor in good health. Some libraries in this study had Jurkat cell RNA spiked in.

This clonotype was counted ten times or more. The chain is built from TRBV7-9 and TRBJ1-4, with D tentatively TRBD1 (5 bases). This CDR3 is 16 amino acids long. The germline CDR1 and CDR2 sequences are SEHNR and FQNEAQ (reference sequence). V lost 5 bases and J lost 8, with 21 bases in between. CDR3 in DNA: TGTGCCAGCAGCCCGAGGGACCCACGAATCGGGGAAAAACTGTTTTTT. This gives the protein CASSPRDPRIGEKLFF.

This clonotype has more than one count but fewer than ten. A much larger clone sits a single nucleotide away, making a read error possible. The rearrangement uses TRBV13 and TRBJ2-4; the D is unclear. This CDR3 contains 13 residues. Germline V gene data show CDR1 as PRHDT and CDR2 as FYEKMQ (reference sequence). V was shortened by 7 bases and J by 1 base, with 8 bases between the two germline ends. CDR3 amino acids: CASNLSAKNIQYF. In DNA, the CDR3 is TGTGCCAGCAACTTGTCTGCCAAAAACATTCAGTACTTC. Complete variable domain (other parts from reference TRBV13 and TRBJ2-4): AAGVIQSPRHLIKEKRETATLKCYPIPRHDTVYWYQQGPGQDPQFLISFYEKMQSDKGSIPDRFSAQQFSDYHSELNMSSLELGDSALYFCASNLSAKNIQYFGAGTRLSVL.

In the case of this clonotype: Since a much larger clone is just one base distant, this may be a read error. Written as DNA, the CDR3 is TGTGCCAGCAGCCTCCTCCCGGGAGGGCCCTCTGGGGCCAACGTCCCGACTTTC. Protein product: CASSLLPGGPSGANVPTF. The chain combines TRBV4-2 with TRBJ2-6; TRBD2 aligns across 8 bases. The CDR3 sequence is 18 residues long. Germline V gives CDR1 LGHNA, CDR2 YNFKEQ.

The chain combines TRBV7-9 with TRBJ1-1; D gene ambiguous. V was trimmed by 1 base and J by 1 base, leaving 10 bases between them. The CDR3 loop spans 15 amino acids. Germline values: CDR1 SEHNR, CDR2 FQNEAQ (reference sequence). CDR3 nucleotides: TGTGCCAGCAGCTTAGTAGGGTCGGGGAACACTGAAGCTTTCTTT. This encodes CASSLVGSGNTEAFF.

The chain has TRBV6-1 and TRBJ2-1; the D gene is possibly TRBD2 (7 bases). V lost 2 bases, J lost 4 bases, and 12 bases lay in between. The CDR3 is 15 residues long. Germline V gene sequence: CDR1 MNHNS, CDR2 SASEGT. The CDR3 nucleotides read TGTGCCAGCAGTGAACGCGGGGGCTATTACAATGAGCAGTTCTTC. This gives the protein CASSERGGYYNEQFF.

As to this clonotype: This may come from a read error, since a much larger clone is one base off. The rearrangement uses TRBV7-8 and TRBJ1-2; perhaps TRBD1 as D (6 bases). Per germline, CDR1 SGHVS and CDR2 FQNEAQ. V was pared by 8 bases and J by 4 bases, with 11 bases between. CDR3 length: 12 amino acids. The CDR3 nucleotides read TGTGCCAGCGGCATACAGGGCTATGGCTACACCTTC. Protein: CASGIQGYGYTF.

This clonotype was observed at least ten times. The chain carries TRBV27 and TRBJ2-3; 9 nucleotides agree with TRBD2. With V trimmed by 6 bases and J by 3 bases, 19 bases remained unmatched. CDR3 length: 19 amino acids. Germline V CDR1 and CDR2: MNHEY, SMNVEV (reference sequence). The CDR3, as DNA: TGTGCCAGCAGGAGCGGGGGGCTAGCGGGCGCCCGGAGGACAGATACGCAGTATTTT. Amino acids: CASRSGGLAGARRTDTQYF.

At least ten counts were recorded for this clonotype. The chain is built from TRBV6-6 and TRBJ1-1; 8 bases are shared with TRBD1. This CDR3 contains 12 residues. Germline loops: CDR1 MNHNY, CDR2 SVGAGI (reference sequence). V lost 11 bases to trimming and J lost 4 bases; unmatched junction nucleotides: 6. The DNA of the CDR3 is TGTGCCGTCGGACAGGGTGGCACTGAAGCTTTCTTT. Translation: CAVGQGGTEAFF.

A note on this clonotype: Possible read error: a much larger clone is one base away. The CDR3 does not close with the conserved phenylalanine or tryptophan, likely indicating a read error. CDR3 sequence (DNA): TGTGCCAGCAGCTTGGGACAGGATATAGAGCAGTATCTT. This sequence encodes CASSLGQDIEQYL. The chain recombines TRBV5-3 with TRBJ2-3; 8 bases match TRBD1. TRBV5-3 is given ORF status, its function remaining uncertain. This CDR3 has 13 amino acids.

In its sample, this clonotype was seen a few times. The genes are TRBV30 and TRBJ2-7, with 12 bases lining up with TRBD1. Germline CDR1 is GTSNPN and CDR2 is SVGIG (reference sequence). V was pared by 2 bases and J by 1 base, with 3 bases of the junction left unmatched. This CDR3 is 15 amino acids long. The CDR3 coding sequence is TGTGCCTGGAGTCCGGGACAGGGGGCATCCTACGAGCAGTACTTC. Translating it yields CAWSPGQGASYEQYF.

The rearrangement links TRBV4-3 to TRBJ2-7; no firm D call. V lost 4 bases to trimming and J lost 3 bases, with 13 bases between them. The CDR3 is 14 amino acids. In germline, CDR1 is LGHNA, CDR2 YSLEER. The CDR3 DNA reads TGCGCCAGCAGCCCCTCCCACTCTGACTACGAGCAGTACTTC. Amino acids: CASSPSHSDYEQYF.

V and J are TRBV2 and TRBJ2-7, with D perhaps matching TRBD1 or TRBD2 (10 bases each). Trimming removed 8 bases from V and 6 bases from J, with 20 bases in between. The CDR3 consists of 14 residues. CDR1 and CDR2 from the germline V gene are SNHLY and FYNNEI. The CDR3 sequence: CASYLAGDRGEQYF. The CDR3 bases are TGTGCCAGCTATCTAGCGGGGGACAGGGGCGAGCAGTACTTC.

J is TRBJ2-1 and V is TRBV20-1; tentative D call: TRBD1 (6 bases). The CDR3 totals 14 residues. Trimming cost V 0 bases and J 4 bases, with 10 bases left between them. From germline, CDR1 is DFQATT and CDR2 SNEGSKA (reference sequence). CDR3 nucleotides: TGCAGTGCTAGAGATCTAACAGGGTACAATGAGCAGTTCTTC. This gives the protein CSARDLTGYNEQFF.

V gene TRBV4-1 combines with J gene TRBJ1-3, with a tentative D call TRBD1 (5 bases). CDR3 size: 17 residues. Germline V gene data show CDR1 as MGHRA and CDR2 as YSYEKL. Trimming left V 2 bases short and J 0 bases short, with 14 bases between. The CDR3 is CASSQLPDIRSGNTIYF. Here the CDR3 DNA reads TGCGCCAGCAGCCAACTACCGGACATCCGCTCTGGAAACACCATATATTTT.

About this clonotype itself: A much larger clone differs by one base, so this may be a read error. The rearrangement uses TRBV7-9 and TRBJ2-3, with D tentatively TRBD1 (6 bases). The CDR3 totals 16 residues. In germline, CDR1 is SEHNR, CDR2 FQNEAQ (reference sequence). The CDR3 is CTSRSTTGISTDTQYF. Here the CDR3 DNA reads TGTACCAGCAGATCTACTACAGGGATTAGCACAGATACGCAGTATTTT.

This chain connects TRBV5-8 to TRBJ2-6, with D possibly being TRBD1 (5 bases). The ends were cut back, 0 bases at V and 1 base at J, with 11 bases in the middle. This CDR3 has 17 amino acids. Germline V CDR1 and CDR2: SGHTS, YDEGEE. The CDR3 sequence is CASSLGRVRSGANVLTF. The CDR3 DNA reads TGTGCCAGCAGCTTGGGCAGGGTGCGGTCTGGGGCCAACGTCCTGACTTTC.

The V and J genes are TRBV21-1 and TRBJ2-3; TRBD2, the D gene given by the table, was not confirmed from the DNA. TRBV21-1 is tagged as a pseudogene. This CDR3 is 16 amino acids long. CDR3 protein: CASSKEAASGSDTQYF. CDR3 nucleotides: TGTGCCAGCAGCAAAGAGGCCGCTAGCGGGAGTGACACGCAGTATTTT.

About this clonotype: Germline and junction disagree at one end, which may indicate a read error. The chain couples TRBV28 to TRBJ2-7; D is unresolved. Looked up from germline, CDR1 is MDHEN and CDR2 is SYDVKM. CDR3 length: 14 residues. CDR3 in DNA: TGTGCCAGCAGTCCTCGGACCCCGCTTGATGAGCAGTGCTTC. Translation gives CASSPRTPLDEQCF.